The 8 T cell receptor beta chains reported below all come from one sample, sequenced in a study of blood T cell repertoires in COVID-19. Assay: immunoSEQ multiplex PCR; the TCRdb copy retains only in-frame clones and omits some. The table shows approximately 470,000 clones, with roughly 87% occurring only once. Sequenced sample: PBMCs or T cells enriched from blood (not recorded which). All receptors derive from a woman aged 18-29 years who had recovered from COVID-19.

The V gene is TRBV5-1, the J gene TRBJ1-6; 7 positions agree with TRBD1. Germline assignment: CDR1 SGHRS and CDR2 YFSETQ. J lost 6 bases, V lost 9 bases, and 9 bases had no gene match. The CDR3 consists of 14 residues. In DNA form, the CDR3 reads TGCGCCACGGAAACAGGGGATGGTAATTCACCCCTCCACTTT. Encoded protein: CATETGDGNSPLHF. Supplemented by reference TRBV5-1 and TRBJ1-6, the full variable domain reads KAGVTQTPRYLIKTRGQQVTLSCSPISGHRSVSWYQQTPGQGLQFLFEYFSETQRNKGNFPGRFSGRQFSNSRSEMNVSTLELGDSALYLCATETGDGNSPLHFGNGTRLTVT.

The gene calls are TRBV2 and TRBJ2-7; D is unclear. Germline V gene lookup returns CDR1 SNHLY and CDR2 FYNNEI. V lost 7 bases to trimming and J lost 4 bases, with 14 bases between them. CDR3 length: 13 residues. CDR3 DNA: TGTGCCAGCACCGGATCACGAGGTTACGAGCAGTACTTC. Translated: CASTGSRGYEQYF.

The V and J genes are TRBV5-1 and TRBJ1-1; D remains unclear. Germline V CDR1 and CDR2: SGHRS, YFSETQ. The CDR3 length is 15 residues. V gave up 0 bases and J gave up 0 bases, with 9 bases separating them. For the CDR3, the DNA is TGCGCCAGCAGCTTGGCCCCACAGATGAACACTGAAGCTTTCTTT. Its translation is CASSLAPQMNTEAFF.

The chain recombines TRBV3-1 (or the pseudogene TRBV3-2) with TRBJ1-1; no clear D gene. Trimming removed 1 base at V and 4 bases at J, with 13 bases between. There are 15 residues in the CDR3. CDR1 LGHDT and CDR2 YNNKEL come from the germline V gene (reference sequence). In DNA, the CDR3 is TGTGCCAGCAGCCAAGCTTTCGGAGGAGGCACTGAAGCTTTCTTT. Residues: CASSQAFGGGTEAFF.

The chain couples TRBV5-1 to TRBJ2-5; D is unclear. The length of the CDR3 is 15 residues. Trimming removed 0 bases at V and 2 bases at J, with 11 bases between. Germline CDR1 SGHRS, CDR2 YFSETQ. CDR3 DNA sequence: TGCGCCAGCAGCTTGGTTGGCCAGTCACAAGAGACCCAGTACTTC. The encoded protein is CASSLVGQSQETQYF. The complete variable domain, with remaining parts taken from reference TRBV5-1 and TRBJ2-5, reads KAGVTQTPRYLIKTRGQQVTLSCSPISGHRSVSWYQQTPGQGLQFLFEYFSETQRNKGNFPGRFSGRQFSNSRSEMNVSTLELGDSALYLCASSLVGQSQETQYFGPGTRLLVL.

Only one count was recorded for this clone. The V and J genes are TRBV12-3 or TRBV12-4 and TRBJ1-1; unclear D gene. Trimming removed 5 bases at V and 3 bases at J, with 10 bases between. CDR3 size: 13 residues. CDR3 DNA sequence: TGTGCCAGCAGTCCCATGAGGGACACTGAAGCTTTCTTT. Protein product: CASSPMRDTEAFF.

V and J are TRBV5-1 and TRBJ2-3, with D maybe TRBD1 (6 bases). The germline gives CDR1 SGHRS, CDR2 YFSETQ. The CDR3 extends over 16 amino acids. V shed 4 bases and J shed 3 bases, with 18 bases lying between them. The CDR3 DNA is TGCGCCAGCAGCCGAAACCAGGGGATGAGAACAGATACGCAGTATTTT. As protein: CASSRNQGMRTDTQYF.

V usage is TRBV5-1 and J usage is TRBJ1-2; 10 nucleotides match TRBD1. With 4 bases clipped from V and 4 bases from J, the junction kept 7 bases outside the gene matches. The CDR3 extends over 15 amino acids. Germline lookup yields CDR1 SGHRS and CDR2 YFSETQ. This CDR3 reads CASSPDRGVIYGYTF. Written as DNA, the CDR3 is TGCGCCAGCAGCCCGGACAGGGGGGTTATCTATGGCTACACCTTC.